This T cell receptor (beta chain) was documented in a study of blood T cells in healthy people across ages. The second PCR ran about 7 to 12 cycles with a sample-barcoded 5' primer and J-beta primers. Paired-end reads containing CDR3 totaled no fewer than 2.5 million for each sample. Each CDR3 protein is one row after TCRdb ran MiXCR on the 5' RACE reads. Of more than 900,000 distinct CDR3 sequences detected, around 25% appear once; the ten largest clones hold about 0.8%. As for this clonotype: Antigen unknown.

V was clipped by 4 bases and J by 3 bases; unmatched bases: 8. CDR3 length: 15 amino acids. CDR1 is DFQATT and CDR2 is SNEGSKA in the germline V gene (reference sequence). Study-wide findings and caveats: It was held that the diversity estimates obtained from one million T cells were underestimates.

These same data were also listed under a study on T cells of mothers and their children. That source reports: Similar effects of thymic selection on TCR recombination output were recorded in related and unrelated pairs. Slightly, though not significantly, more overlap was seen in related than in unrelated mother-child pairs.

The origin of this receptor is a girl aged 2 to 10 in good health. V gene TRBV20-1 combines with J gene TRBJ2-2; 7 bases are a match to TRBD1. Sequenced input: blood. CDR3 sequence (DNA): TGCAGTGCTAACCCCCAACAGGGGTACACCGGGGAGCTGTTTTTT. Its translation is CSANPQQGYTGELFF.